This TCR beta chain was found in a study of OX40 agonist ivuxolimab in advanced cancers. Study-wide context: Participants could have had prior anti-PD-1, anti-PD-L1 or anti-CTLA-4 therapy, and around 40% had some.

The CDR3 is 16 amino acids. V dropped 0 bases and J dropped 2; count of bases not matched to a gene: 6. Per germline, CDR1 SGHTA and CDR2 FQGTGA. The method was immunoSEQ multiplex PCR; TCRdb's version includes in-frame clones alone and lacks a portion of them. This table holds under 20,000 clones, 90% found once. This clonotype was sampled from an adult with an advanced solid tumor such as melanoma, head and neck, liver or kidney cancer. The specimen comprised CD4+ or CD8+ T cells sorted from blood, sampled in a trial of the OX40 agonist ivuxolimab. The chain carries TRBV7-3 and TRBJ2-7; the match to TRBD1 covers 8 bases. DNA of the CDR3: TGTGCCAGCAGCTTAACCCCGACAGGGGATGCCTACGAGCAGTACTTC. Translation gives CASSLTPTGDAYEQYF.